Listed below are T cell receptor beta chains from one sample, sequenced in a study of cytomegalovirus exposure and HLA in healthy donors. Produced via immunoSEQ multiplex PCR; TCRdb's table is partial and in-frame only. There are under 200,000 clones in the sample; roughly 85% occur only once, and approximately 0.7% lies in the top ten. Sequences were obtained from PBMCs. These receptors were collected from a woman aged 40 to 50 in good health and CMV-seronegative. Both conserved end residues are trimmed from each CDR3. Fields, in order: CDR3 protein, V gene, J gene.

ASSLLTRSGELF	TRBV28	TRBJ2-2
ASSLRGGSSRNIQY	TRBV28	TRBJ2-4
ASSSGGFGYGYT	TRBV5-1	TRBJ1-2
ASSLAGTRNADEQF	TRBV28	TRBJ2-1
ATGEYDRASSYEQY	TRBV10-2	TRBJ2-7
ASSLVGGSPDTQY	TRBV27	TRBJ2-3
ASGRESSYNEQF	TRBV2	TRBJ2-1
ASSEGGSSTDTQY	TRBV6-1	TRBJ2-3
ASSLTGENTEAF	TRBV23-1	TRBJ1-1
ASSEAHLRQGYSNQPQH	TRBV6-1	TRBJ1-5
ASSESRAGGGYT	TRBV6-1	TRBJ1-2
SVAVGQGGNQPQH	TRBV29-1	TRBJ1-5
ASSTTPYQPQH	TRBV6-5	TRBJ1-5
ASSSSGGVGYNEQF	TRBV11-3	TRBJ2-1
ATSGGTYNEQF	TRBV15	TRBJ2-1